A selection of T cell receptor beta chains follows, all from one sample in a study of blood T cell repertoires in COVID-19. Sequencing used immunoSEQ multiplex PCR; TCRdb keeps in-frame clones, though not all of them. Of about 62,000 clones detected, roughly 85% appear once; the ten largest clones hold approximately 1.2%. Source material: peripheral blood. These receptors were obtained from an elderly woman with acute or convalescent COVID-19. CDR3s include the opening cysteine and the closing phenylalanine or tryptophan. The D gene is left open where the match is weak. The size of a clone is reported for some rows only, either as once, few or many, or as a class for expanded clones.

clone_size,j_call,d_call,v_call,cdr3_length,cdr3_nt,cdr3_aa
NA,TRBJ1-4,NA,TRBV4-3,16,TGCGCCAGCAGCCAAGATTTAGGGCCGGGGAATGAAAAACTGTTTTTT,CASSQDLGPGNEKLFF
NA,TRBJ1-1,NA,TRBV18,12,TGTGCCAGCTCACCGGACAGCACTGAAGCTTTCTTT,CASSPDSTEAFF
NA,TRBJ2-5,TRBD2,TRBV19,15,TGTGCCAGTAGTATAGGGGGAGGGAGTGGAGAGACCCAGTACTTC,CASSIGGGSGETQYF
few,TRBJ2-1,TRBD1,TRBV30,11,TGTGCCTGGAAGGGGGCCATGGTGCAGTTCTTC,CAWKGAMVQFF
NA,TRBJ2-2,TRBD1,TRBV7-9,15,TGTGCCAGCAGCTCGGCAGGGGGAAGGGTCGGGGAGCTGTTTTTT,CASSSAGGRVGELFF
NA,TRBJ2-1,TRBD2,TRBV5-1,13,TGCGCCAGCAGCTTGCGGGAGCGGGGTGAGCAGTTCTTC,CASSLRERGEQFF
once,TRBJ2-7,NA,TRBV5-1,13,TGCGCCAGCAGCTTGCCGGGAACCTACGAGCAGTACTTC,CASSLPGTYEQYF
NA,TRBJ2-3,TRBD2,TRBV2,15,TGTGCCAGCAGTGAAACTAGCGGGAGGAAAGATACGCAGTATTTT,CASSETSGRKDTQYF
NA,TRBJ2-1,NA,TRBV4-1,17,TGCGCCAGCAGCCAGGTCCATACTAGACCAGTCTCGGATGAGCAGTTCTTC,CASSQVHTRPVSDEQFF
NA,TRBJ2-2,NA,TRBV30,13,TGTGCCTTCTCGGGACTCCTCACCGGGGAGCTGTTTTTT,CAFSGLLTGELFF
NA,TRBJ2-7,TRBD2,TRBV2,14,TGTGCCAGTAGCGGGGGCCTAATTCCCTACGAGCAGTACTTC,CASSGGLIPYEQYF
once,TRBJ2-3,NA,TRBV27,14,TGTGCCAGCAGTTTTTTCCAGGGAACAGATACGCAGTATTTT,CASSFFQGTDTQYF
few,TRBJ2-4,NA,TRBV30,12,TGTGCCTGGGCCATATCCGAGGGCATTCAGTACTTC,CAWAISEGIQYF
NA,TRBJ2-1,TRBD1,TRBV24-1,16,TGTGCCACCAGTGATTTGAGGGATCAGGGGGTCAATGAGCAGTTCTTC,CATSDLRDQGVNEQFF
once,TRBJ1-5,NA,TRBV19,15,TGTGCCAGTAGTTTAAACAGGATAAGCAATCAGCCCCAGCATTTT,CASSLNRISNQPQHF
NA,TRBJ1-2,NA,TRBV28,14,TGTGCCAGCAGCTTAAATACAGGCGCCTATGGCTACACCTTC,CASSLNTGAYGYTF
NA,TRBJ1-1,NA,TRBV5-1,15,TGCGCCAGCAGCTTGGGTGCGGCCCCGAACACTGAAGCTTTCTTT,CASSLGAAPNTEAFF
NA,TRBJ1-1,NA,TRBV6-5,12,TGTGCCAGCAGTAGGCAGGGGACTGAAGCTTTCTTT,CASSRQGTEAFF
once,TRBJ2-5,TRBD2,TRBV7-2,18,TGTGCCAGCAGCTTAGCGCATATTAGCGGGACGTTCCAAGAGACCCAGTACTTC,CASSLAHISGTFQETQYF
NA,TRBJ2-5,TRBD1,TRBV11-2,15,TGTGCCAGCAGCTCAACGGGACAGCTCCAAGAGACCCAGTACTTC,CASSSTGQLQETQYF
NA,TRBJ2-3,TRBD2,TRBV5-1,15,TGCGCCAGCTGTTTTGGAGCGGGGAGAACAGATACGCAGTATTTT,CASCFGAGRTDTQYF
NA,TRBJ1-2,NA,TRBV30,14,TGTGCCTGGAGTGGGGAGAGGGGGAACTATGGCTACACCTTC,CAWSGERGNYGYTF
NA,TRBJ1-1,TRBD1,TRBV4-1,14,TGCGCCAGCAGCCGACGGGACAGGGACACTGAAGCTTTCTTT,CASSRRDRDTEAFF
NA,TRBJ2-1,NA,TRBV5-1,15,TGCGCCAGCAGCTTGGTACTGCCCTCCTACAATGAGCAGTTCTTC,CASSLVLPSYNEQFF
NA,TRBJ1-2,NA,TRBV7-2,14,TGTGCCAGCAGTCCGGCAGGAGACAGTCCCCGCTACACCTTC,CASSPAGDSPRYTF
NA,TRBJ1-3,NA,TRBV9,14,TGTGCCAGCAGCGCCGGGTCCTCTGGAAACACCATATATTTT,CASSAGSSGNTIYF
few,TRBJ2-5,NA,TRBV10-3,14,TGTGCCATCAGCGTTACAGGAGGGAGAGAGACCCAGTACTTC,CAISVTGGRETQYF
NA,TRBJ2-3,NA,TRBV30,14,TGTGCCTGGACTCCGGGTGCTAGCACAGATACGCAGTATTTT,CAWTPGASTDTQYF
NA,TRBJ2-7,NA,TRBV6-1,16,TGTGCCAGCAGTGACCTTGTTACAGGGCAGGATCCCGAGCAGTACTTC,CASSDLVTGQDPEQYF
NA,TRBJ2-2,NA,TRBV27,15,TGTGCCAGCAGATGGCTACAAGGAGGCACCGGGGAGCTGTTTTTT,CASRWLQGGTGELFF
once,TRBJ2-7,TRBD2,TRBV28,14,TGTGCCAGCAACCAAGCGGGGATTGGCTACGAGCAGTACTTC,CASNQAGIGYEQYF
NA,TRBJ1-5,NA,TRBV19,13,TGTGCCAGTAGTCAAGCGAATCCTGGGCCCCAGCATTTT,CASSQANPGPQHF
NA,TRBJ2-5,TRBD1,TRBV3-1/TRBV3-2,16,TGTGCCAGCAGCCAAGGGTCACAGGGGAGCTGGGAGACCCAGTACTTC,CASSQGSQGSWETQYF
NA,TRBJ2-1,TRBD1,TRBV5-1,16,TGCGCCAGCAGCTTGGTAGGACAGGGATCCGACAATGAGCAGTTCTTC,CASSLVGQGSDNEQFF
NA,TRBJ2-2,NA,TRBV25-1,16,TGTGCCAGCAGTGACGCGGGAGCAGGGGCCACCGGGGAGCTGTTTTTT,CASSDAGAGATGELFF